The rows below give T cell receptor beta chains drawn from one sample of a study of T-cell reconstitution after alpha-beta-depleted transplantation in children. TCRdb redid the calling of the PCR reads with MiXCR, one entry per CDR3 protein. This repertoire shows 450,000 to 600,000 distinct CDR3 sequences, approximately 20% found once; its top ten account for about 3.1%. The sample was PBMCs from the stem cell graft donor, taken from the stem cell graft. The receptor set was obtained from a human donor who donated a stem cell graft to a child with acute lymphoblastic leukemia. The CDR3 runs from the conserved cysteine through the conserved F or W. D genes are given only for firm matches. A row's size may be missing; if present it is once, few, many or a size class.

j_call: TRBJ2-1; d_call: TRBD1; v_call: TRBV20-1; clone_size: few; cdr3_aa: CSASLTGPNNEQFF; cdr3_nt: TGCAGTGCTTCCTTGACAGGGCCTAACAATGAGCAGTTCTTC
j_call: TRBJ2-1; d_call: .; v_call: TRBV5-1; clone_size: .; cdr3_aa: CASSPAVRETNEQFF; cdr3_nt: TGCGCCAGCAGCCCGGCGGTCCGGGAGACTAATGAGCAGTTCTTC
j_call: TRBJ2-1; d_call: TRBD2; v_call: TRBV20-1; clone_size: once; cdr3_aa: CSARDLGTRHNEQFF; cdr3_nt: TGCAGTGCTAGAGATCTGGGGACTAGGCACAATGAGCAGTTCTTC
j_call: TRBJ1-6; d_call: .; v_call: TRBV20-1; clone_size: .; cdr3_aa: CSARKQRDWYNSPLHF; cdr3_nt: TGCAGTGCTAGGAAACAACGGGATTGGTATAATTCACCCCTCCACTTT
j_call: TRBJ2-5; d_call: .; v_call: TRBV5-1; clone_size: few; cdr3_aa: CASSWTGKQETQYF; cdr3_nt: TGCGCCAGCAGCTGGACTGGAAAACAAGAGACCCAGTACTTC
j_call: TRBJ2-7; d_call: .; v_call: TRBV7-9; clone_size: .; cdr3_aa: CASSPRSHEQYF; cdr3_nt: TGTGCCAGCAGCCCACGGTCGCACGAGCAGTACTTC
j_call: TRBJ1-5; d_call: TRBD1; v_call: TRBV6-5; clone_size: few; cdr3_aa: CASSFPGTGNQPQHF; cdr3_nt: TGTGCCAGCAGTTTTCCCGGGACAGGGAATCAGCCCCAGCATTTT
j_call: TRBJ2-1; d_call: .; v_call: TRBV24-1; clone_size: .; cdr3_aa: CATSDLRPYEQFF; cdr3_nt: TGTGCCACCAGTGATTTGCGACCCTATGAGCAGTTCTTC
j_call: TRBJ2-7; d_call: TRBD2; v_call: TRBV20-1; clone_size: few; cdr3_aa: CSAGLAGGFYEQYF; cdr3_nt: TGCAGTGCGGGACTAGCGGGAGGATTCTACGAGCAGTACTTC
j_call: TRBJ1-2; d_call: .; v_call: TRBV4-1; clone_size: few; cdr3_aa: CASTAAPTARGYGYTF; cdr3_nt: TGCGCCAGCACCGCAGCGCCGACAGCCAGGGGCTATGGCTACACCTTC
j_call: TRBJ2-1; d_call: TRBD2; v_call: TRBV2; clone_size: few; cdr3_aa: CASRILAGGSAEQFF; cdr3_nt: TGTGCCAGCAGGATACTAGCGGGAGGGTCGGCTGAGCAGTTCTTC
j_call: TRBJ1-2; d_call: .; v_call: TRBV12-3/TRBV12-4; clone_size: .; cdr3_aa: CASSLTQIYGYTF; cdr3_nt: TGTGCCAGCAGTTTGACTCAGATTTATGGCTACACCTTC
j_call: TRBJ2-5; d_call: .; v_call: TRBV12-3/TRBV12-4; clone_size: .; cdr3_aa: CPEEGAMGETQYF; cdr3_nt: TGTCCTGAGGAGGGGGCGATGGGAGAGACCCAGTACTTC
j_call: TRBJ2-7; d_call: TRBD2; v_call: TRBV27; clone_size: .; cdr3_aa: CASSLLGTSGYEQYF; cdr3_nt: TGTGCCAGCAGTTTACTCGGGACTAGCGGATACGAGCAGTACTTC
j_call: TRBJ2-2; d_call: .; v_call: TRBV5-1; clone_size: many; cdr3_aa: CASSFGPNTGELFF; cdr3_nt: TGCGCCAGCAGCTTCGGTCCGAACACCGGGGAGCTGTTTTTT
j_call: TRBJ1-2; d_call: .; v_call: TRBV9; clone_size: .; cdr3_aa: CASSVDQGAYGYTF; cdr3_nt: TGTGCCAGCAGCGTAGACCAGGGTGCCTATGGCTACACCTTC
j_call: TRBJ1-5; d_call: .; v_call: TRBV20-1; clone_size: few; cdr3_aa: CSANLGGGQSQPQHF; cdr3_nt: TGCAGTGCCAATCTCGGGGGGGGCCAGAGTCAGCCCCAGCATTTT
j_call: TRBJ2-2; d_call: .; v_call: TRBV7-2; clone_size: few; cdr3_aa: CASSLPRILANTGELFF; cdr3_nt: TGTGCCAGCAGCTTACCCCGCATACTAGCGAACACCGGGGAGCTGTTTTTT
j_call: TRBJ2-7; d_call: TRBD2; v_call: TRBV12-3/TRBV12-4; clone_size: .; cdr3_aa: CASSLIAGGPYEQYF; cdr3_nt: TGTGCCAGCAGTTTGATAGCGGGAGGGCCCTACGAGCAGTACTTC
j_call: TRBJ1-2; d_call: .; v_call: TRBV18; clone_size: few; cdr3_aa: CASSTQGYDYGYTF; cdr3_nt: TGTGCCAGCTCCACACAGGGATATGACTATGGCTACACCTTC
j_call: TRBJ2-7; d_call: TRBD2; v_call: TRBV27; clone_size: few; cdr3_aa: CASSLSGRFYEQYF; cdr3_nt: TGTGCCAGCAGTCTTAGCGGGAGGTTCTACGAGCAGTACTTC
j_call: TRBJ2-3; d_call: .; v_call: TRBV12-3/TRBV12-4; clone_size: few; cdr3_aa: CASSLAPGLIRPDTQYF; cdr3_nt: TGTGCCAGCAGTTTAGCGCCCGGCTTAATTCGGCCAGATACGCAGTATTTT
j_call: TRBJ2-1; d_call: TRBD2; v_call: TRBV6-5; clone_size: .; cdr3_aa: CASSYPAGGPVNEQFF; cdr3_nt: TGTGCCAGCAGTTATCCGGCGGGAGGGCCCGTCAATGAGCAGTTCTTC
j_call: TRBJ1-1; d_call: .; v_call: TRBV4-1; clone_size: .; cdr3_aa: CASSQGGSRGLNTEAFF; cdr3_nt: TGCGCCAGCAGCCAAGGAGGGTCACGGGGGTTGAACACTGAAGCTTTCTTT
j_call: TRBJ2-4; d_call: TRBD1; v_call: TRBV27; clone_size: .; cdr3_aa: CASSLAGGRNIQYF; cdr3_nt: TGTGCCAGCAGTTTAGCAGGGGGCCGGAACATTCAGTACTTC
j_call: TRBJ1-2; d_call: .; v_call: TRBV29-1; clone_size: .; cdr3_aa: CSVAKGAGGYTF; cdr3_nt: TGCAGCGTTGCGAAAGGGGCCGGGGGCTACACCTTC
j_call: TRBJ2-1; d_call: TRBD2; v_call: TRBV5-8; clone_size: few; cdr3_aa: CASYTSGYYNEQFF; cdr3_nt: TGTGCCAGCTACACTAGCGGCTACTACAATGAGCAGTTCTTC
j_call: TRBJ2-3; d_call: TRBD2; v_call: TRBV19; clone_size: .; cdr3_aa: CASSQGAYATSLSTDTQYF; cdr3_nt: TGTGCCAGTAGTCAAGGGGCTTATGCGACTAGCTTGAGCACAGATACGCAGTATTTT
j_call: TRBJ2-1; d_call: TRBD2; v_call: TRBV5-1; clone_size: .; cdr3_aa: CASRTVAGDYNEQFF; cdr3_nt: TGCGCCAGCCGCACCGTAGCGGGAGATTACAATGAGCAGTTCTTC
j_call: TRBJ2-2; d_call: .; v_call: TRBV4-1; clone_size: .; cdr3_aa: CASSQRSGLITGELFF; cdr3_nt: TGCGCCAGCAGCCAACGTTCCGGACTTATCACCGGGGAGCTGTTTTTT
j_call: TRBJ2-2; d_call: .; v_call: TRBV5-1; clone_size: few; cdr3_aa: CASETRPNTGELFF; cdr3_nt: TGCGCCAGCGAGACACGGCCGAACACCGGGGAGCTGTTTTTT
j_call: TRBJ2-2; d_call: .; v_call: TRBV7-9; clone_size: .; cdr3_aa: CASTPRRGTGELFF; cdr3_nt: TGTGCCAGCACCCCTCGCAGAGGCACCGGGGAGCTGTTTTTT
j_call: TRBJ2-7; d_call: TRBD2; v_call: TRBV20-1; clone_size: few; cdr3_aa: CSGGTSGSQSSEQYF; cdr3_nt: TGCAGTGGGGGGACTAGCGGGAGCCAATCCTCCGAGCAGTACTTC
j_call: TRBJ2-5; d_call: TRBD1; v_call: TRBV12-3/TRBV12-4; clone_size: once; cdr3_aa: CASRETGGGETQYF; cdr3_nt: TGTGCCAGCAGGGAAACAGGGGGAGGCGAGACCCAGTACTTC
j_call: TRBJ2-2; d_call: TRBD2; v_call: TRBV20-1; clone_size: .; cdr3_aa: CSASQRGAGGPGELFF; cdr3_nt: TGCAGTGCTTCCCAGAGGGGCGCGGGAGGCCCCGGGGAGCTGTTTTTT
j_call: TRBJ1-2; d_call: .; v_call: TRBV20-1; clone_size: .; cdr3_aa: CSATRGDFGYTF; cdr3_nt: TGCAGTGCTACAAGAGGCGACTTTGGCTACACCTTC
j_call: TRBJ2-1; d_call: TRBD2; v_call: TRBV6-5; clone_size: few; cdr3_aa: CASSYTGGPTPYNEQFF; cdr3_nt: TGTGCCAGCAGTTATACGGGAGGTCCTACGCCCTACAATGAGCAGTTCTTC
j_call: TRBJ2-7; d_call: .; v_call: TRBV2; clone_size: .; cdr3_aa: CASKADSYEQYF; cdr3_nt: TGTGCCAGCAAGGCTGACTCCTACGAGCAGTACTTC
j_call: TRBJ2-1; d_call: .; v_call: TRBV7-6; clone_size: few; cdr3_aa: CASSPPLRADNEQFF; cdr3_nt: TGTGCCAGCAGCCCCCCCCTTCGGGCAGACAATGAGCAGTTCTTC
j_call: TRBJ1-1; d_call: .; v_call: TRBV7-9; clone_size: .; cdr3_aa: CASSLGMRGNTEAFF; cdr3_nt: TGTGCCAGCAGCTTAGGAATGAGGGGGAACACTGAAGCTTTCTTT
j_call: TRBJ2-5; d_call: .; v_call: TRBV29-1; clone_size: .; cdr3_aa: CSVLTRGDLEETQYF; cdr3_nt: TGCAGCGTCCTTACCAGGGGGGACCTTGAAGAGACCCAGTACTTC
j_call: TRBJ2-1; d_call: .; v_call: TRBV7-3; clone_size: many; cdr3_aa: CASSFGGSTYNEQFF; cdr3_nt: TGTGCCAGCAGCTTCGGAGGGTCCACCTACAATGAGCAGTTCTTC
j_call: TRBJ2-5; d_call: TRBD2; v_call: TRBV9; clone_size: .; cdr3_aa: CASSSRLADVTETQYF; cdr3_nt: TGTGCCAGCAGCTCCCGACTAGCCGACGTTACGGAGACCCAGTACTTC
j_call: TRBJ2-1; d_call: TRBD2; v_call: TRBV4-2; clone_size: few; cdr3_aa: CASSQVPAGVRNEQFF; cdr3_nt: TGTGCCAGCAGCCAAGTCCCAGCGGGAGTACGCAATGAGCAGTTCTTC
j_call: TRBJ2-7; d_call: TRBD1; v_call: TRBV7-9; clone_size: .; cdr3_aa: CASSPRPGTGNGRNEQYF; cdr3_nt: TGTGCCAGCAGCCCCCGTCCCGGGACAGGGAACGGTAGGAACGAGCAGTACTTC
j_call: TRBJ2-3; d_call: .; v_call: TRBV9; clone_size: .; cdr3_aa: CASSVVRGDTQYF; cdr3_nt: TGTGCCAGCAGCGTAGTGAGGGGGGATACGCAGTATTTT